Each of the 10 T cell receptor beta chains below was sequenced from the same sample in a study of T cell responses to AZD1222 COVID-19 vaccine. The protocol was immunoSEQ multiplex PCR, while the TCRdb copy is restricted to in-frame clones and leaves out a portion. The data hold about 180,000 clones, with about nine tenths observed a single time. The sample here was peripheral blood, taken on day 0 of AZD1222 vaccination. The receptor source for this set is an adult in good health.

The chain couples TRBV6-5 to TRBJ1-2, with 7 bases identical to TRBD1. Germline CDR1 is MNHEY and CDR2 is SVGAGI. The length of the CDR3 is 13 residues. The V segment lost 6 bases and the J segment 4 bases; nucleotides outside the gene matches: 5. CDR3 nucleotide sequence: TGTGCCAGCAGACTGACAGGGAGCTATGGCTACACCTTC. Amino acid sequence: CASRLTGSYGYTF.

This clone was seen a single time. The J gene is TRBJ1-1, the V gene TRBV5-4, with unresolved D. The CDR3 consists of 16 residues. V was clipped by 3 bases and J by 4 bases, with 19 bases between them. Germline V lookup: CDR1 SGHNT, CDR2 YYREEE (reference sequence). Here the CDR3 reads CASSSPGRSWSTEAFF. For the CDR3, the DNA is TGTGCCAGCAGCTCCCCCGGCAGGTCATGGAGCACTGAAGCTTTCTTT.

This clone occurred a few times. The chain employs TRBV9 and TRBJ2-1; 9 bases align to TRBD2. Losses at the gene ends were 4 bases for V and 5 bases for J; bases not matched to a gene: 7. The germline V gene encodes CDR1 SGDLS and CDR2 YYNGEE. CDR3 length: 15 residues. The CDR3 region has the DNA TGTGCCAGCAGCCCGACCAGCGGGGGGCACAATGAGCAGTTCTTC. Protein: CASSPTSGGHNEQFF.

This chain joins TRBV30 and TRBJ1-1; D unclear. Trimming shortened V by 2 bases and J by 3 bases, and 13 bases separated the two germline ends. This CDR3 comprises 14 residues. CDR1 is GTSNPN, CDR2 SVGIG, per germline (reference sequence). The DNA for the CDR3 is TGTGCCTGGAGTCCCCCGTTGGTGGACACTGAAGCTTTCTTT. Protein sequence: CAWSPPLVDTEAFF. Filled out from reference TRBV30 and TRBJ1-1, the complete variable domain reads SQTIHQWPATLVQPVGSPLSLECTVEGTSNPNLYWYRQAAGRGLQLLFYSVGIGQISSEVPQNLSASRPQDRQFILSSKKLLLSDSGFYLCAWSPPLVDTEAFFGQGTRLTVV.

This chain uses TRBV2 with TRBJ1-1, with D hard to call. V was pared by 10 bases and J by 0 bases, with 9 bases between. CDR3 size: 12 residues. The V gene's germline CDR1 is SNHLY and CDR2 FYNNEI. CDR3 region: CATSGLNTEAFF. The DNA for the CDR3 is TGTGCCACTTCGGGCCTGAACACTGAAGCTTTCTTT.

V and J are TRBV7-2 and TRBJ2-2; D is uncertain. This CDR3 spans 13 amino acids. In germline, CDR1 is SGHTA, CDR2 FQGNSA. The V and J ends lost 5 bases and 5 bases respectively, with 9 bases between them. CDR3 DNA sequence: TGTGCCAGCAGCCCCTCTTTGACCGGGGAGCTGTTTTTT. Its protein product is CASSPSLTGELFF.

V and J are TRBV9 and TRBJ2-1; D remains ambiguous. CDR3 length equals 13 residues. Between the trimmed V and J ends, which lost 0 bases and 6 bases, there was a span of 7 bases. Germline V lookup: CDR1 SGDLS, CDR2 YYNGEE. Written as DNA, the CDR3 is TGTGCCAGCAGCGTAGGTCAGGTCAATGAGCAGTTCTTC. It is translated as CASSVGQVNEQFF. Using reference TRBV9 and TRBJ2-1 for the parts outside the CDR3, the full variable domain is DSGVTQTPKHLITATGQRVTLRCSPRSGDLSVYWYQQSLDQGLQFLIQYYNGEERAKGNILERFSAQQFPDLHSELNLSSLELGDSALYFCASSVGQVNEQFFGPGTRLTVL.

The chain's CDR3 is CASSVTDRASYEQYF. In nucleotides, the CDR3 is TGTGCCAGCAGCGTAACGGACAGGGCCTCCTACGAGCAGTACTTC. This chain connects TRBV9 to TRBJ2-7, with 8 bases matching TRBD1. CDR3 length: 15 residues. Trimming at V came to 1 base and at J to 0 bases, leaving 3 bases not matched to a gene. CDR1 and CDR2 from the germline V gene are SGDLS and YYNGEE.

The chain recombines TRBV18 with TRBJ2-7, with D possibly being TRBD2 (5 bases). Germline loops: CDR1 KGHSH, CDR2 LQKENI. V lost 4 bases to trimming and J lost 6 bases, with 16 bases between them. CDR3 length: 14 amino acids. The CDR3 DNA follows: TGTGCCAGCTCACGCACCGGGGAAGGTGGCGAGCAGTACTTC. Translation: CASSRTGEGGEQYF. Combining the CDR3 with reference TRBV18 and TRBJ2-7 gives the whole variable domain NAGVMQNPRHLVRRRGQEARLRCSPMKGHSHVYWYRQLPEEGLKFMVYLQKENIIDESGMPKERFSAEFPKEGPSILRIQQVVRGDSAAYFCASSRTGEGGEQYFGPGTRLTVT.

This chain connects TRBV6-2 or TRBV6-3 to TRBJ1-1; TRBD1 aligns across 9 bases. This CDR3 spans 15 amino acids. V shed 2 bases, J shed 5 bases, and the junction held 6 bases outside the gene matches. The V gene's germline CDR1 is MNHEY and CDR2 SVGEGT. For the CDR3, the DNA is TGTGCCAGCAGTTACACGCACAGGGGGCCTACTGAAGCTTTCTTT. As protein: CASSYTHRGPTEAFF.